The 23 T cell receptor beta chains presented below share a single source sample, sequenced in a study of blood T cell repertoires in COVID-19. Some clones are missing from TCRdb's copy, which holds only in-frame ones; the method was immunoSEQ multiplex PCR. The sample lists about 78,000 clones; more than 75% were seen once. Sequenced: peripheral blood. The receptor set was obtained from a woman aged 55-69 years with acute or convalescent COVID-19.

The chain recombines TRBV7-7 with TRBJ2-5; D is perhaps TRBD2 (6 bases). The CDR3 spans 15 residues. Deletions cut 1 base from V and 5 bases from J, with 14 bases between. CDR1 is SSHAT, CDR2 FNYEAQ, per germline (reference sequence). In nucleotides, the CDR3 is TGTGCCAGCAGCTTAGGATTGCGGGAAGGGGAGACCCAGTACTTC. It is translated as CASSLGLREGETQYF.

The chain couples TRBV6-2 or TRBV6-3 to TRBJ1-1; D ambiguous. The germline V gene has CDR1 MNHEY and CDR2 SVGEGT. The CDR3 has 14 amino acids. The V gene lost 0 bases and the J gene lost 1 base, with 6 bases spanning the gap. CDR3 sequence (DNA): TGTGCCAGCAGTTACTCGGGCAGGAACACTGAAGCTTTCTTT. Its translation: CASSYSGRNTEAFF.

This clone was detected only once. The rearrangement links TRBV28 to TRBJ1-1, with 10 bases lining up with TRBD1. The CDR3 covers 16 residues. The germline V gene encodes CDR1 MDHEN and CDR2 SYDVKM. V lost 5 bases and J lost 3; bases outside the gene matches: 9. The CDR3 protein is CASSQEPGQGHTEAFF. The CDR3 region has the DNA TGTGCCAGCAGTCAGGAACCGGGACAGGGGCACACTGAAGCTTTCTTT.

The chain carries TRBV4-2 and TRBJ2-5, with a tentative D call TRBD2 (6 bases). Germline V CDR1 and CDR2: LGHNA, YNFKEQ. V gave up 0 bases and J gave up 9 bases, with 14 bases separating them. This CDR3 is built from 14 residues. The CDR3 DNA sequence: TGTGCCAGCAGCCAAGATCCGGGAGATCGGGCCCAGTACTTC. Protein: CASSQDPGDRAQYF.

The V call is TRBV3-1 (or the pseudogene TRBV3-2), the J call TRBJ2-1; 7 bases align to TRBD1. The CDR3 loop spans 15 amino acids. Trimming cost V 4 bases and J 8 bases; bases outside gene matches: 11. Germline V gene sequence: CDR1 LGHDT, CDR2 YNNKEL (reference sequence). The CDR3 sequence: CASSLNLDRVHEQFF. As DNA, the CDR3 is TGTGCCAGCAGCCTAAATCTAGACAGGGTCCATGAGCAGTTCTTC.

The V gene is TRBV9, the J gene TRBJ2-3; 8 bases agree with TRBD2. There are 13 residues in the CDR3. Looked up from germline, CDR1 is SGDLS and CDR2 is YYNGEE. J gave up 9 bases and V 1 base, and 4 bases lay outside the gene matches. This CDR3 is CASSVLSGRTQYF. Written as DNA, the CDR3 is TGTGCCAGCAGCGTACTGAGCGGGAGAACGCAGTATTTT. The full variable domain, completed using reference TRBV9 and TRBJ2-3, is DSGVTQTPKHLITATGQRVTLRCSPRSGDLSVYWYQQSLDQGLQFLIQYYNGEERAKGNILERFSAQQFPDLHSELNLSSLELGDSALYFCASSVLSGRTQYFGPGTRLTVL.

CDR3 nucleotide sequence: TGTGCCAGCAGCTTATTGGGGAGAGACAATGAGCAGTTCTTC. It encodes CASSLLGRDNEQFF. The V gene is TRBV7-2, the J gene TRBJ2-1; tentative D call: TRBD2 (5 bases). V was clipped by 2 bases and J by 5 bases, with 10 bases between them. This CDR3 is built from 14 residues. CDR1 SGHTA and CDR2 FQGNSA come from the germline V gene.

The gene calls are TRBV12-3 or TRBV12-4 and TRBJ1-1, with D maybe TRBD1 (6 bases). The CDR3 totals 13 residues. Trimming left V 6 bases short and J 7 bases short, with 15 bases between. This CDR3 is CASRGEGDLEAFF. CDR3 DNA sequence: TGTGCCAGCAGAGGCGAGGGGGATCTTGAAGCTTTCTTT.

This rearrangement joins TRBV6-5 to TRBJ2-3, with D unclear. V lost 7 bases to trimming and J lost 0 bases, with 11 bases between them. This CDR3 has 14 amino acids. Germline V gene sequence: CDR1 MNHEY, CDR2 SVGAGI. CDR3 protein: CASNLQDSTDTQYF. CDR3 nucleotide sequence: TGTGCCAGCAACTTGCAGGATAGCACAGATACGCAGTATTTT.

The rearrangement uses TRBV10-3 and TRBJ2-7; TRBD1 aligns across 7 bases. This CDR3 has 15 residues. The trim removed 0 bases at V and 2 bases at J, leaving 4 bases unmatched. Germline V CDR1 and CDR2: ENHRY, SYGVKD. CDR3 protein: CAISESRDSPYEQYF. CDR3 bases: TGTGCCATCAGTGAGTCTCGGGACAGCCCCTACGAGCAGTACTTC.

This rearrangement joins TRBV18 to TRBJ2-2, with D perhaps TRBD2 (5 bases). CDR3 length: 17 amino acids. CDR1 is KGHSH, CDR2 LQKENI, per germline. V was cut by 1 base and J by 6 bases, with 18 bases left in between. CDR3 residues: CASSPRYGIHKAGELFF. CDR3 sequence (DNA): TGTGCCAGCTCACCACGATACGGGATTCATAAAGCCGGGGAGCTGTTTTTT.

This chain uses TRBV7-2 with TRBJ1-3; weak D call: TRBD1 (6 bases). Germline values: CDR1 SGHTA, CDR2 FQGNSA. This CDR3 spans 14 amino acids. V was clipped by 3 bases and J by 9 bases, with 15 bases between them. Here the CDR3 reads CASSLLGTSGTIYF. The CDR3 DNA reads as TGTGCCAGCAGCTTGTTAGGGACAAGCGGCACCATATATTTT.

The chain carries TRBV28 and TRBJ1-4; 10 nucleotides line up with TRBD1. V shed 7 bases and J 4 bases; nucleotides not matched to a gene: 9. Germline-derived CDR1 and CDR2 are MDHEN and SYDVKM. The CDR3 is 16 residues long. The CDR3 bases are TGTGCCAGCACCCCCGGGGGACAGGGGATTAATGAAAAACTGTTTTTT. It is translated as CASTPGGQGINEKLFF.

The genes are TRBV6-5 and TRBJ1-4, with TRBD1 identical over 9 bases. After removal of 6 bases from V and 5 bases from J, the junction contained 7 bases not matched to a gene. Germline V CDR1 and CDR2: MNHEY, SVGAGI. The CDR3 has 15 amino acids. CDR3 sequence reads: CASRTPGQGNEKLFF. The CDR3 nucleotides are TGTGCCAGCAGGACACCGGGACAGGGCAATGAAAAACTGTTTTTT.

In this sample, this clone turned up once. The chain carries TRBV3-1 (or the pseudogene TRBV3-2) and TRBJ1-4; no clear D gene. CDR1 LGHDT and CDR2 YNNKEL come from the germline V gene (reference sequence). V lost 4 bases to trimming and J lost 7 bases, with 16 bases between them. The CDR3 consists of 15 residues. The CDR3 DNA reads TGTGCCAGCAGCCTACCGACTTTAATCGGTGAAAAACTGTTTTTT. Translation: CASSLPTLIGEKLFF.

The rearrangement links TRBV2 to TRBJ1-5; D may be TRBD1 (5 bases). CDR1 and CDR2 from the germline V gene are SNHLY and FYNNEI. The CDR3 is 15 residues long. V was pared by 5 bases and J by 5 bases, with 16 bases between. This CDR3 is CASSQQAPRDQPQHF. The DNA of the CDR3 is TGTGCCAGCAGTCAACAGGCTCCCCGGGATCAGCCCCAGCATTTT.

The chain carries TRBV28 and TRBJ2-7, with TRBD2 matching 11 bases. J was trimmed by 2 bases and V by 4 bases; bases with no gene match: 7. The CDR3 extends over 16 amino acids. Germline V lookup: CDR1 MDHEN, CDR2 SYDVKM. CDR3 in amino acids: CASSSPVAGGAYEQYF. In DNA form, the CDR3 reads TGTGCCAGCAGTTCTCCCGTAGCGGGGGGGGCCTACGAGCAGTACTTC. Complete variable domain (other parts from reference TRBV28 and TRBJ2-7): DVKVTQSSRYLVKRTGEKVFLECVQDMDHENMFWYRQDPGLGLRLIYFSYDVKMKEKGDIPEGYSVSREKKERFSLILESASTNQTSMYLCASSSPVAGGAYEQYFGPGTRLTVT.

The V call is TRBV18, the J call TRBJ2-1; D is unresolved. V was pared by 5 bases and J by 5 bases, with 16 bases between. Germline loops: CDR1 KGHSH, CDR2 LQKENI. This CDR3 spans 15 amino acids. The CDR3 sequence is CASSTGLAYNNEQFF. CDR3 nucleotide sequence: TGTGCCAGCTCAACCGGGTTGGCTTACAACAATGAGCAGTTCTTC.

Of note for this clone: An end of the junction differs from the germline gene, which may be a read error. The rearrangement links TRBV2 to TRBJ1-5; TRBD1 is a possible D gene (6 bases). Germline V gene sequence: CDR1 SNHLY, CDR2 FYNNEI. The CDR3 loop spans 13 amino acids. The CDR3 reads CATSGDINQPQHF. CDR3 nucleotide sequence: TGTGCCACCAGTGGGGACATCAATCAGCCCCAGCATTTT.

This clone was recorded a few times. The chain joins TRBV21-1 to TRBJ2-7; the D call in the table, TRBD2, was not verified against the DNA. TRBV21-1 is annotated as a pseudogene. This CDR3 region has 13 residues. This CDR3 is CASIPSRVHEQYF. In DNA form, the CDR3 reads TGTGCCAGCATTCCCTCCCGGGTCCACGAGCAGTACTTC.

This rearrangement joins TRBV2 to TRBJ2-3; TRBD2 matches at 7 bases. CDR3 length equals 15 residues. Germline CDR1 reads SNHLY; CDR2 reads FYNNEI. Trimming removed 6 bases from V and 0 bases from J; junction bases left unmatched: 6. The CDR3 sequence is CASRVAGVSTDTQYF. The CDR3 nucleotides read TGTGCCAGCAGGGTCGCGGGAGTGAGCACAGATACGCAGTATTTT.

This chain joins TRBV20-1 and TRBJ2-7; TRBD1 matches at 7 bases. CDR1 is DFQATT and CDR2 is SNEGSKA in the germline V gene (reference sequence). The J segment lost 4 bases and the V segment lost 6 bases, leaving 3 bases of the junction unmatched. CDR3 size: 11 residues. This CDR3 reads CSADRSYEQYF. DNA for the CDR3: TGCAGTGCGGACAGGTCGTACGAGCAGTACTTC.

The chain couples TRBV7-2 to TRBJ2-7; TRBD2 matches 14 bases. The CDR3 length is 19 residues. With 5 bases clipped from V and 4 bases from J, the junction kept 16 bases outside the gene matches. Germline CDR1 and CDR2: SGHTA and FQGNSA. The CDR3 loop reads CASSPQLPGLAGVGYEQYF. CDR3 in DNA: TGTGCCAGCAGCCCCCAGCTACCGGGACTAGCGGGGGTCGGATACGAGCAGTACTTC.